This T cell receptor (beta chain) was recovered during a study of T cell responses to AZD1222 COVID-19 vaccine. Some clones are missing from TCRdb's copy, which holds only in-frame ones; the method was immunoSEQ multiplex PCR. The sample consists of about 67,000 clones, 80% to 85% of them appearing once. This CDR3 is built from 16 residues. Germline V gives CDR1 SGHRS, CDR2 YFSETQ. Trimming pared 0 bases from V and 5 bases from J, leaving 14 bases between. The V call is TRBV5-1, the J call TRBJ1-4; D might be TRBD1 (6 bases). The material was peripheral blood, obtained on day 0 of AZD1222 vaccination. This clonotype originated in an adult in good health. CDR3 region: CASSLDWGARNEKLFF. The CDR3 nucleotides read TGCGCCAGCAGCTTGGATTGGGGGGCGCGAAATGAAAAACTGTTTTTT. The full variable domain, rest sourced from reference TRBV5-1 and TRBJ1-4, is KAGVTQTPRYLIKTRGQQVTLSCSPISGHRSVSWYQQTPGQGLQFLFEYFSETQRNKGNFPGRFSGRQFSNSRSEMNVSTLELGDSALYLCASSLDWGARNEKLFFGSGTQLSVL.